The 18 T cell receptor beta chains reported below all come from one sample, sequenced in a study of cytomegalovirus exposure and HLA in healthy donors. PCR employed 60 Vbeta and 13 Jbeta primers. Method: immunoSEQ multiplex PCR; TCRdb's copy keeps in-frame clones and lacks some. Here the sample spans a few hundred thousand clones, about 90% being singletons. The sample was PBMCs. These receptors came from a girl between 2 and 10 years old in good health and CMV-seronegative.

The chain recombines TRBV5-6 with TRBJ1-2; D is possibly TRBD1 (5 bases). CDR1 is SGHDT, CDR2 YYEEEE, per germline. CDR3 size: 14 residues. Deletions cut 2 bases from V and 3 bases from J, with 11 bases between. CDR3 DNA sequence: TGTGCCAGCAGCTTCGGGGGGGTCGACTATGGCTACACCTTC. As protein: CASSFGGVDYGYTF. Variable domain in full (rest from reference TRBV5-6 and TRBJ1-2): DAGVTQSPTHLIKTRGQQVTLRCSPKSGHDTVSWYQQALGQGPQFIFQYYEEEERQRGNFPDRFSGHQFPNYSSELNVNALLLGDSALYLCASSFGGVDYGYTFGSGTRLTVV.

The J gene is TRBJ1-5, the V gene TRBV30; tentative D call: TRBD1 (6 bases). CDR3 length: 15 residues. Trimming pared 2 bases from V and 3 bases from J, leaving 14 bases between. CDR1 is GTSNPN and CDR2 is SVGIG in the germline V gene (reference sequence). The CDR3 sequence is CAWSPTTGPNQPQHF. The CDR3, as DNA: TGTGCCTGGAGTCCGACGACAGGCCCCAATCAGCCCCAGCATTTT.

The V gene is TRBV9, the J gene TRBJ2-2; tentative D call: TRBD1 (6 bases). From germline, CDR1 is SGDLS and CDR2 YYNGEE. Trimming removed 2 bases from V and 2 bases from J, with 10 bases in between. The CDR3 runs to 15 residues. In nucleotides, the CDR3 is TGTGCCAGCAGCGTGAGGGACATCAACACCGGGGAGCTGTTTTTT. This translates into CASSVRDINTGELFF.

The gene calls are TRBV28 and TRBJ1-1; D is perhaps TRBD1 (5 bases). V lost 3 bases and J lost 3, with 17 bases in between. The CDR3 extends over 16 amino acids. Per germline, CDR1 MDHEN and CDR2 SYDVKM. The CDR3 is CASSFIWRGMDTEAFF. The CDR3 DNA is TGTGCCAGCAGTTTTATATGGAGGGGCATGGACACTGAAGCTTTCTTT.

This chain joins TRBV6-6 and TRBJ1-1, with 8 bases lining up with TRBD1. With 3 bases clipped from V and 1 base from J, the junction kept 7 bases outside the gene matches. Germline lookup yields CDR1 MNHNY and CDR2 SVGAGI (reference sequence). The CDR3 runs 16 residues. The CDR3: CASSYIRDRQNTEAFF. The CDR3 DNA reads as TGTGCCAGCAGTTATATCCGGGACAGGCAGAACACTGAAGCTTTCTTT.

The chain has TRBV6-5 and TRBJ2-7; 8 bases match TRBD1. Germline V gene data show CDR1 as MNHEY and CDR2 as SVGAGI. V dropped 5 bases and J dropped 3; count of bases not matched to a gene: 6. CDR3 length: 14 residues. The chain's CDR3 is CASSRDRPDYEQYF. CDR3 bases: TGTGCCAGCAGTCGGGACAGGCCTGACTACGAGCAGTACTTC.

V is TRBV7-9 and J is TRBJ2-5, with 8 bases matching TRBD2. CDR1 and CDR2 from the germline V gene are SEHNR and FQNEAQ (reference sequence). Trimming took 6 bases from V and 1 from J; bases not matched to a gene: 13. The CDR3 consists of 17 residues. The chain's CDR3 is CASSFGGLAGSQETQYF. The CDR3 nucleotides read TGTGCCAGCAGTTTCGGGGGGCTAGCGGGCTCCCAAGAGACCCAGTACTTC.

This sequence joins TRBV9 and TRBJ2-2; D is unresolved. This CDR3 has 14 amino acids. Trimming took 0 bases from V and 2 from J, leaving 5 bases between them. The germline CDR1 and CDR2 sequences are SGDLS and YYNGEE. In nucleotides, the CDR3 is TGTGCCAGCAGCGTAGTCCAAAACACCGGGGAGCTGTTTTTT. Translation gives CASSVVQNTGELFF.

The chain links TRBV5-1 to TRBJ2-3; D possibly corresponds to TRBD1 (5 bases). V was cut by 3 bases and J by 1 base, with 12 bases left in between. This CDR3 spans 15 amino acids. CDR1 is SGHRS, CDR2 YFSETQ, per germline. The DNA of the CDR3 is TGCGCCAGCAGCTCGGACACCCAACGCACAGATACGCAGTATTTT. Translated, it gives CASSSDTQRTDTQYF.

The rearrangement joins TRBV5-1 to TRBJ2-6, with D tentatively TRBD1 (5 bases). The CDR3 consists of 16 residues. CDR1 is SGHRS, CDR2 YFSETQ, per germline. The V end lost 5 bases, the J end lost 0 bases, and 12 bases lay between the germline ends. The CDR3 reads CASSQGPTSGANVLTF. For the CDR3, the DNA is TGCGCCAGCAGTCAGGGCCCCACCTCTGGGGCCAACGTCCTGACTTTC.

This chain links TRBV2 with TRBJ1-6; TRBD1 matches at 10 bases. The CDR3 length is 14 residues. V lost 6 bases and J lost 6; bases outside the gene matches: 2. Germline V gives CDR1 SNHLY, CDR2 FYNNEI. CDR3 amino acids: CASRRQGANSPLHF. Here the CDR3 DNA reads TGTGCCAGCAGGAGACAGGGGGCTAATTCACCCCTCCACTTT.

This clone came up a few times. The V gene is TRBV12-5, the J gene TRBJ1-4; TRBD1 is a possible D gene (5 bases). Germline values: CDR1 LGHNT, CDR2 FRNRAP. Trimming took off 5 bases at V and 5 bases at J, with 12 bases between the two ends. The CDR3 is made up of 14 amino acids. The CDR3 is CASGPGHLNEKLFF. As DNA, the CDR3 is TGTGCTAGTGGTCCAGGGCATCTAAATGAAAAACTGTTTTTT.

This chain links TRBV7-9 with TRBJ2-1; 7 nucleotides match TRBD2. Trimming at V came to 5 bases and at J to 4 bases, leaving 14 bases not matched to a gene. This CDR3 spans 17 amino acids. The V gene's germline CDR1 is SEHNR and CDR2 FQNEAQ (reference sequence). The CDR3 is CASSDLGVAGVYNEQFF. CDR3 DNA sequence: TGTGCCAGCAGCGACTTAGGCGTTGCGGGGGTATACAATGAGCAGTTCTTC. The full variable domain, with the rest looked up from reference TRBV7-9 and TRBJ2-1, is DTGVSQNPRHKITKRGQNVTFRCDPISEHNRLYWYRQTLGQGPEFLTYFQNEAQLEKSRLLSDRFSAERPKGSFSTLEIQRTEQGDSAMYLCASSDLGVAGVYNEQFFGPGTRLTVL.

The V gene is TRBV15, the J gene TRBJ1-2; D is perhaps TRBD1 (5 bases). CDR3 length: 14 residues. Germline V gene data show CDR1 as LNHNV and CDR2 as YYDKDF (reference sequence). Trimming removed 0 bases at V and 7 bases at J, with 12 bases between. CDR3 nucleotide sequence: TGTGCCACCAGCAGAGATGGGGCGAGGAGTGGCTACACCTTC. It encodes CATSRDGARSGYTF.

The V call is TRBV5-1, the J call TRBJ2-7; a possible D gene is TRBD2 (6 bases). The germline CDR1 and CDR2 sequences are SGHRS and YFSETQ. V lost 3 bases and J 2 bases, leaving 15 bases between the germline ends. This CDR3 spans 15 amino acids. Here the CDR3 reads CASSSTGGRTYEQYF. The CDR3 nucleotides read TGCGCCAGCAGCTCGACCGGGGGTCGAACCTACGAGCAGTACTTC. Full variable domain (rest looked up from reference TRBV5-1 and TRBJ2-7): KAGVTQTPRYLIKTRGQQVTLSCSPISGHRSVSWYQQTPGQGLQFLFEYFSETQRNKGNFPGRFSGRQFSNSRSEMNVSTLELGDSALYLCASSSTGGRTYEQYFGPGTRLTVT.

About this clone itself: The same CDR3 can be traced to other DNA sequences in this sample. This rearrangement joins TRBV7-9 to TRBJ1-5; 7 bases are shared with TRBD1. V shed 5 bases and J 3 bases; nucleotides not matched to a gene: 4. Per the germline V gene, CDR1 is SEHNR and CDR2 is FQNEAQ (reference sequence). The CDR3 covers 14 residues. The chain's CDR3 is CASSTGTDNQPQHF. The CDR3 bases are TGTGCCAGCAGCACCGGGACAGACAATCAGCCCCAGCATTTT.

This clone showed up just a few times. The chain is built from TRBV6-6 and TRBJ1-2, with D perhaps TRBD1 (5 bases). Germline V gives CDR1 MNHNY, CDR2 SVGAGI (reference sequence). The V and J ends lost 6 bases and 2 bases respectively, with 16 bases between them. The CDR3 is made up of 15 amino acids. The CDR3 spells CASSPTDRPNYGYTF. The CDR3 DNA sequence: TGTGCCAGCAGCCCTACCGACAGACCAAACTATGGCTACACCTTC.

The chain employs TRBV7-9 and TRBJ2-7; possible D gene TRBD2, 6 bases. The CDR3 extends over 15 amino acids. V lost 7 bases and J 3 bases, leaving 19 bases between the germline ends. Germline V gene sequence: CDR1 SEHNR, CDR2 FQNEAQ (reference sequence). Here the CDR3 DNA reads TGTGCCAGCACCCCTCGCCTTGGAGGGGTCTACGAGCAGTACTTC. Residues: CASTPRLGGVYEQYF.